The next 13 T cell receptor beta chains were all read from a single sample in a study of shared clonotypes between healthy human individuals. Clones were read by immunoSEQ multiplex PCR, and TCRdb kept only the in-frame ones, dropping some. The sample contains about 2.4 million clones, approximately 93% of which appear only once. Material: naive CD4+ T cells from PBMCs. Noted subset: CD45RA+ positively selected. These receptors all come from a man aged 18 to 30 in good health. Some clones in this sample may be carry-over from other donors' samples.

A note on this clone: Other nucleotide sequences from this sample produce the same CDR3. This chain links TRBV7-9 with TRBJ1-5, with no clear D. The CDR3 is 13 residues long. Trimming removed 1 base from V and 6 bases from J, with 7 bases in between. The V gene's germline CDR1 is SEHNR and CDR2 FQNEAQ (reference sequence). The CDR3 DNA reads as TGTGCCAGCAGCTTAGTAGGCGGTCAGCCCCAGCATTTT. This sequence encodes CASSLVGGQPQHF.

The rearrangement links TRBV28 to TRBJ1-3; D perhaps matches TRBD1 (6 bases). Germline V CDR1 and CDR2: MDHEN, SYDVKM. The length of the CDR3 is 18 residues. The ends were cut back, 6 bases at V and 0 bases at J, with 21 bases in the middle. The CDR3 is CASSPRGYTSNSGNTIYF. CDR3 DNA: TGTGCCAGCAGCCCCAGGGGTTACACATCCAACTCTGGAAACACCATATATTTT.

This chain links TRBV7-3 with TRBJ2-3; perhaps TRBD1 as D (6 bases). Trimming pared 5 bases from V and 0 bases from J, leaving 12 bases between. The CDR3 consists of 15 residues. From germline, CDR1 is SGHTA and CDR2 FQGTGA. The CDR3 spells CASSPVGASTDTQYF. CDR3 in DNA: TGTGCCAGCAGCCCCGTGGGGGCTAGCACAGATACGCAGTATTTT. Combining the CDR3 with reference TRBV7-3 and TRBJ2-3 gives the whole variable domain GAGVSQTPSNKVTEKGKYVELRCDPISGHTALYWYRQSLGQGPEFLIYFQGTGAADDSGLPNDRFFAVRPEGSVSTLKIQRTERGDSAVYLCASSPVGASTDTQYFGPGTRLTVL.

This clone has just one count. CDR3 DNA sequence: TGTGCCAGCAGTACGGGTGACACTGAAGCTTTCTTT. It encodes CASSTGDTEAFF. The rearrangement links TRBV28 to TRBJ1-1, with D uncertain. The CDR3 runs 12 residues. With 5 bases removed from V and 3 bases from J, the gap between germline ends came to 7 bases. Germline assignment: CDR1 MDHEN and CDR2 SYDVKM.

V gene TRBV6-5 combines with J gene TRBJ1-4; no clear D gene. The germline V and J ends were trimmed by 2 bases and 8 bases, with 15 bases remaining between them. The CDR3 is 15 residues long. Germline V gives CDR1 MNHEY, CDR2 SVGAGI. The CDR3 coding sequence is TGTGCCAGCAGTTACGGGAGACAAGTTAGGGAAAAACTGTTTTTT. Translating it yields CASSYGRQVREKLFF.

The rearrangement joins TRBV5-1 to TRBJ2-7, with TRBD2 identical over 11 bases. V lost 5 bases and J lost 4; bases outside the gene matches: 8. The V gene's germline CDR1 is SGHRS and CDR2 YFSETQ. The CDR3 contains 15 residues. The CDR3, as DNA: TGCGCCAGCAGATCACTAACTAGCGGGAGTTACGAGCAGTACTTC. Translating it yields CASRSLTSGSYEQYF. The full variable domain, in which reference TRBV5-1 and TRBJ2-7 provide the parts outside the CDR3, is KAGVTQTPRYLIKTRGQQVTLSCSPISGHRSVSWYQQTPGQGLQFLFEYFSETQRNKGNFPGRFSGRQFSNSRSEMNVSTLELGDSALYLCASRSLTSGSYEQYFGPGTRLTVT.

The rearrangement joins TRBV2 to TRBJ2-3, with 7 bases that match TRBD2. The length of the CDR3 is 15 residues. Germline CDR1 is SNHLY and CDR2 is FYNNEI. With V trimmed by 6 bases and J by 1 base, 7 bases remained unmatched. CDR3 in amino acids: CASSSSSGRTDTQYF. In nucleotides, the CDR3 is TGTGCCAGCAGCTCCTCTAGCGGACGCACAGATACGCAGTATTTT.

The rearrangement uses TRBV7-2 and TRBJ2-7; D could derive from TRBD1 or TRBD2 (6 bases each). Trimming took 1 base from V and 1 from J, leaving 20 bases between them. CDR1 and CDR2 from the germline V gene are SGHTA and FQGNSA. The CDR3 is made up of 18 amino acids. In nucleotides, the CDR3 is TGTGCCAGCAGCTTAGATGGAGGAGGGACAAAAATTTCCTACGAGCAGTACTTC. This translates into CASSLDGGGTKISYEQYF.

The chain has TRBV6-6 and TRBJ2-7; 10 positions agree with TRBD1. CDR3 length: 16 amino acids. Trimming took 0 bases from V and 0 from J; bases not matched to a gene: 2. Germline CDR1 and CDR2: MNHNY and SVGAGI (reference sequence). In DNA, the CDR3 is TGTGCCAGCAGTTACTCAGGGGACAGGGGCTCCTACGAGCAGTACTTC. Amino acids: CASSYSGDRGSYEQYF.

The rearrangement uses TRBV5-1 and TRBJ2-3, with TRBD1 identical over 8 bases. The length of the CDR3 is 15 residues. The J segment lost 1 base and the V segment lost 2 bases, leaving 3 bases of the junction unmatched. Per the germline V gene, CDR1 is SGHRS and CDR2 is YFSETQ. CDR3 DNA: TGCGCCAGCAGCTTATTGGACAGGGGCACAGATACGCAGTATTTT. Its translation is CASSLLDRGTDTQYF.

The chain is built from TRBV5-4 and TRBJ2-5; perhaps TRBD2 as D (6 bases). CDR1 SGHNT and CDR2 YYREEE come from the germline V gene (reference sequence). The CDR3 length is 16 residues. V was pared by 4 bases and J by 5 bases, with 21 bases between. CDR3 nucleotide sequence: TGTGCCAGCAGCCCCTCCATGACTAGGGCCAAGGAGACCCAGTACTTC. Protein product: CASSPSMTRAKETQYF.

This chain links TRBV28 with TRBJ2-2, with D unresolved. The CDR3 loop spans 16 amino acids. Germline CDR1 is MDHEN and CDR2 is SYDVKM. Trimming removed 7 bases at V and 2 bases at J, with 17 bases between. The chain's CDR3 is CASTNPHKTNTGELFF. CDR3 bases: TGTGCCAGCACCAACCCGCACAAAACAAACACCGGGGAGCTGTTTTTT.

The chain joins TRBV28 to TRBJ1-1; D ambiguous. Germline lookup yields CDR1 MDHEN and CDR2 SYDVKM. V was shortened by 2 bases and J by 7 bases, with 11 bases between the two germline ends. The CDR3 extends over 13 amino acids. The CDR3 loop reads CASSLRVIVEAFF. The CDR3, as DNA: TGTGCCAGCAGTTTAAGGGTTATCGTTGAAGCTTTCTTT. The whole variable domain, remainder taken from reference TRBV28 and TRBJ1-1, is DVKVTQSSRYLVKRTGEKVFLECVQDMDHENMFWYRQDPGLGLRLIYFSYDVKMKEKGDIPEGYSVSREKKERFSLILESASTNQTSMYLCASSLRVIVEAFFGQGTRLTVV.